This T cell receptor beta chain was recovered during a study of T cells in Graves' hyperthyroidism and ophthalmopathy. The investigators amplified TCR beta CDR3 regions from RNA transcripts. The HTBI primer set was used in a first-round RT-PCR of the TCR CDR3. TCRdb re-called the multiplex PCR reads with MiXCR, one entry per CDR3 protein. The table shows around 570,000 distinct CDR3 sequences, with 15% to 20% occurring only once. V gave up 1 base and J gave up 2 bases, with 9 bases separating them. This CDR3 has 15 amino acids. CDR1 and CDR2 from the germline V gene are LNHDA and SQIVND (reference sequence). In this sample, this clonotype turned up a few times.

The specimen was blood. This receptor was obtained from a man in his forties with Graves' ophthalmopathy. V is TRBV19 and J is TRBJ1-5, with D possibly being TRBD1 (5 bases). The CDR3 here is CASSIVGGGNQPQHF. The CDR3 region has the DNA TGTGCCAGTAGTATAGTGGGAGGGGGCAATCAGCCCCAGCATTTT.